The clone carrying this T cell receptor (beta chain) was seen repeatedly, ten times or more. What it recognizes is unknown. This sample was included in a study of T-cell reconstitution after alpha-beta-depleted transplantation in children. The study, taken as a whole, reports: T-cell numbers and diversity one year post-transplant derived largely from freshly generated T cells.

Looked up from germline, CDR1 is SEHNR and CDR2 is FQNEAQ (reference sequence). There are 14 residues in the CDR3. V was shortened by 2 bases and J by 5 bases, with 9 bases between the two germline ends. Unique molecular identifiers were built into the TCRbeta library. MiXCR was run by TCRdb on the PCR reads, yielding one entry per CDR3 protein. The sample contains approximately 350,000 distinct CDR3 sequences, about 17% of which appear only once. The gene calls are TRBV7-9 and TRBJ2-2, with D perhaps TRBD2 (5 bases). The sample was PBMCs, mostly from graft donor cells, taken 360 days after TCRalphabeta/CD19-depleted stem cell transplant. This receptor was taken from a male patient aged 2-15 years who had a stem cell transplant for acute lymphoblastic leukemia, so the T cells may come from the graft donor. The CDR3 nucleotides read TGTGCCAGCAGCTTATGGACGGGAACCGGGGAGCTGTTTTTT. The encoded protein is CASSLWTGTGELFF. The variable domain in full, completed from reference TRBV7-9 and TRBJ2-2, reads DTGVSQNPRHKITKRGQNVTFRCDPISEHNRLYWYRQTLGQGPEFLTYFQNEAQLEKSRLLSDRFSAERPKGSFSTLEIQRTEQGDSAMYLCASSLWTGTGELFFGEGSRLTVL.